These 30 T cell receptor beta chains were all obtained from the same sample, sequenced in a study of HIV-infected children after antiretroviral therapy interruption. The TCR library was built from RNA with a 3' RACE protocol and unique molecular identifiers. From the 3' RACE reads, TCRdb called clonotypes with MiXCR, one entry per CDR3 protein. The profile shows about 50,000 distinct CDR3 sequences, around 4.1% of them singletons. Indicated treatment: PENTA 11 planned treatment interruption arm or continuous ART arm. The sequences come from CD45RA+ CD4+ T cells from PBMCs, pooled from several time points, collected from a donor given antiretroviral therapy, either interrupted or continuous. Specified subset: naive CD4+ CD45RA+ CD45RO- T cells. The receptors come from a pool of human donors with HIV.

This sequence joins TRBV28 and TRBJ1-3; 7 bases match TRBD1. Germline lookup yields CDR1 MDHEN and CDR2 SYDVKM. V was clipped by 6 bases and J by 3 bases; unmatched bases: 8. CDR3 length: 15 residues. Written as DNA, the CDR3 is TGTGCCAGCAGCACAACAGGGGAGGGTGGAAACACCATATATTTT. Its translation is CASSTTGEGGNTIYF. Variable domain in full (rest from reference TRBV28 and TRBJ1-3): DVKVTQSSRYLVKRTGEKVFLECVQDMDHENMFWYRQDPGLGLRLIYFSYDVKMKEKGDIPEGYSVSREKKERFSLILESASTNQTSMYLCASSTTGEGGNTIYFGEGSWLTVV.

Ten or more counts support this clonotype. This chain joins TRBV2 and TRBJ1-2; D unresolved. Per germline, CDR1 SNHLY and CDR2 FYNNEI. The V and J ends lost 3 bases and 14 bases respectively, with 16 bases between them. The CDR3 runs to 12 residues. In nucleotides, the CDR3 is TGTGCCAGCAGTGATTTTGGAGGCCCGGGGACCTTC. Its translation is CASSDFGGPGTF. Full variable domain (outside the CDR3, taken from reference TRBV2 and TRBJ1-2): EPEVTQTPSHQVTQMGQEVILRCVPISNHLYFYWYRQILGQKVEFLVSFYNNEISEKSEIFDDQFSVERPDGSNFTLKIRSTKLEDSAMYFCASSDFGGPGTFGSGTRLTVV.

The J gene is TRBJ1-5, the V gene TRBV24-1; maybe TRBD1 (5 bases). Germline values: CDR1 KGHDR, CDR2 SFDVKD. CDR3 length equals 15 residues. Between the trimmed V and J ends, which lost 3 bases and 6 bases, there was a span of 14 bases. CDR3 sequence: CATSDPRGSGQPQHF. The CDR3 region has the DNA TGTGCCACCAGTGATCCCCGGGGGTCGGGTCAGCCCCAGCATTTT.

This clonotype was detected a few times. This sequence joins TRBV29-1 and TRBJ1-1, with D uncertain. Trimming left V 4 bases short and J 0 bases short, with 12 bases between. Looked up from germline, CDR1 is SQVTM and CDR2 is ANQGSEA. CDR3 length equals 14 residues. The CDR3 DNA reads as TGCAGCGTTGTTACCCTGTCCGTGAACACTGAAGCTTTCTTT. Translating it yields CSVVTLSVNTEAFF.

This clonotype was counted many times. V usage is TRBV29-1 and J usage is TRBJ1-1; a possible D gene is TRBD1 (5 bases). The length of the CDR3 is 13 residues. Germline lookup yields CDR1 SQVTM and CDR2 ANQGSEA. Trimming took 7 bases from V and 6 from J, leaving 18 bases between them. The CDR3 DNA reads as TGCAGCGCACGAGGGGTAGCCCTGCCTGAAGCTTTCTTT. Translated: CSARGVALPEAFF.

This clonotype was detected only a few times. The chain uses TRBV2 and TRBJ2-7, with D unclear. The CDR3 covers 12 residues. Deletions cut 7 bases from V and 0 bases from J, with 7 bases between. Germline loops: CDR1 SNHLY, CDR2 FYNNEI. CDR3 in amino acids: CASTTDSYEQYF. CDR3 bases: TGTGCCAGCACAACCGACTCCTACGAGCAGTACTTC.

The chain combines TRBV5-1 with TRBJ1-6; D not certain. V was cut by 3 bases and J by 0 bases, with 4 bases left in between. The CDR3 is 14 residues long. Germline loops: CDR1 SGHRS, CDR2 YFSETQ. CDR3 in amino acids: CASSWDSYNSPLHF. Written as DNA, the CDR3 is TGCGCCAGCAGCTGGGACTCCTATAATTCACCCCTCCACTTT.

This clonotype was seen repeatedly, ten times or more. V gene TRBV6-1 combines with J gene TRBJ2-3, with D perhaps matching TRBD1 (5 bases). The CDR3 has 13 amino acids. Deletions cut 6 bases from V and 6 bases from J, with 13 bases between. Germline CDR1 and CDR2: MNHNS and SASEGT. CDR3 nucleotides: TGTGCCAGCAGACTTCGACAGACGGATACGCAGTATTTT. It translates to CASRLRQTDTQYF.

This clonotype was seen repeatedly, ten times or more. This chain links TRBV21-1 with TRBJ2-4; the D call TRBD1 from the table was never checked on the DNA. TRBV21-1 is annotated as a pseudogene. The CDR3 has 14 amino acids. CDR3 region: CARRGREAKNIQYF. The CDR3 DNA is TGTGCCAGGAGAGGCAGGGAAGCCAAAAACATTCAGTACTTC.

The V and J genes are TRBV28 and TRBJ2-7, with 9 bases identical to TRBD1. The CDR3 extends over 13 amino acids. Germline values: CDR1 MDHEN, CDR2 SYDVKM. After removal of 6 bases from V and 9 bases from J, the junction contained 9 bases not matched to a gene. The CDR3 loop is CASRSTGGGVQYF. The DNA for the CDR3 is TGTGCCAGCAGATCCACAGGGGGCGGCGTGCAGTACTTC.

This clonotype was found many times. The J gene is TRBJ1-1, the V gene TRBV20-1, with D perhaps matching TRBD1 (5 bases). The CDR3 extends over 15 amino acids. Trimming took off 5 bases at V and 4 bases at J, with 20 bases between the two ends. Germline CDR1 and CDR2: DFQATT and SNEGSKA (reference sequence). The CDR3 loop reads CSALDGGVWSTEAFF. CDR3 in DNA: TGCAGTGCTTTGGACGGAGGGGTGTGGAGCACTGAAGCTTTCTTT.

This clonotype appeared many times. V gene TRBV19 combines with J gene TRBJ2-1, with D possibly TRBD2 on 5 matching bases. The CDR3 extends over 10 amino acids. V dropped 3 bases and J dropped 15 bases, with 9 bases sitting between them. Germline V gene data show CDR1 as LNHDA and CDR2 as SQIVND (reference sequence). The CDR3, as DNA: TGTGCCAGTAGTATGACTAAGGTGTTCTTC. Translation gives CASSMTKVFF.

The sample holds a few counts of this clonotype. The V call is TRBV7-9, the J call TRBJ2-7; D remains ambiguous. Per germline, CDR1 SEHNR and CDR2 FQNEAQ (reference sequence). The V end lost 2 bases, the J end lost 2 bases, and 10 bases lay between the germline ends. CDR3 length: 14 amino acids. The CDR3 sequence: CASSLRQLPYEQYF. The CDR3 DNA reads as TGTGCCAGCAGCTTACGCCAGCTTCCCTACGAGCAGTACTTC. Filled out from reference TRBV7-9 and TRBJ2-7, the complete variable domain reads DTGVSQNPRHKITKRGQNVTFRCDPISEHNRLYWYRQTLGQGPEFLTYFQNEAQLEKSRLLSDRFSAERPKGSFSTLEIQRTEQGDSAMYLCASSLRQLPYEQYFGPGTRLTVT.

This clonotype was observed many times. This sequence joins TRBV2 and TRBJ1-5; TRBD1 matches 7 bases. CDR3 length equals 15 residues. V shed 4 bases and J 2 bases; nucleotides not matched to a gene: 5. The germline gives CDR1 SNHLY, CDR2 FYNNEI. In DNA, the CDR3 is TGTGCCAGCAGTGGGACAGGTCTCGGCAATCAGCCCCAGCATTTT. Amino acids: CASSGTGLGNQPQHF.

The chain employs TRBV12-3 or TRBV12-4 and TRBJ1-1; D is uncertain. This CDR3 is built from 13 residues. V lost 5 bases and J 2 bases, leaving 9 bases between the germline ends. Here the CDR3 DNA reads TGTGCCAGCAGTAGGTCTCCTAACACTGAAGCTTTCTTT. Its translation is CASSRSPNTEAFF.

The chain uses TRBV9 and TRBJ2-7, with D unresolved. The germline V gene has CDR1 SGDLS and CDR2 YYNGEE. Between the trimmed V and J ends, which lost 0 bases and 5 bases, there was a span of 12 bases. The CDR3 loop spans 14 amino acids. The CDR3 DNA follows: TGTGCCAGCAGCGTAGCTTCCGAGTACCACGAGCAGTACTTC. Amino acids: CASSVASEYHEQYF.

This clonotype was found many times. The genes are TRBV20-1 and TRBJ2-5; 11 bases align to TRBD2. Germline V gives CDR1 DFQATT, CDR2 SNEGSKA (reference sequence). The CDR3 has 15 residues. V shed 2 bases and J 4 bases; nucleotides not matched to a gene: 6. The CDR3 DNA follows: TGCAGTGCTAGATTAGCGGGGGGGCCTCGAGAGACCCAGTACTTC. This gives the protein CSARLAGGPRETQYF.

This clonotype was seen many times. V usage is TRBV18 and J usage is TRBJ1-5; TRBD1 might be the D (5 bases). Trimming removed 10 bases from V and 1 base from J, with 11 bases in between. There are 13 residues in the CDR3. Germline CDR1 is KGHSH and CDR2 is LQKENI. The CDR3 protein is CATGDGSNQPQHF. In DNA, the CDR3 is TGTGCCACGGGGGACGGGAGCAATCAGCCCCAGCATTTT.

This clonotype was recorded at least ten times. One end of the junction does not line up with germline, which may come from a read error. The rearrangement links TRBV6-6 to TRBJ2-4, with TRBD2 as a possible D gene (7 bases). Germline values: CDR1 MNHNY, CDR2 SVGAGI (reference sequence). The CDR3 is 15 residues long. The DNA for the CDR3 is TGTGCCAGCGGTGATGGGGGGGCGGGTCAAAACACCTTGTACTTT. It translates to CASGDGGAGQNTLYF.

This clonotype turned up a few times. The V call is TRBV10-3, the J call TRBJ1-1; 9 bases line up with TRBD1. Unmatched junction bases numbered 6, after V lost 6 bases and J lost 4 bases. The V gene's germline CDR1 is ENHRY and CDR2 SYGVKD. CDR3 length: 14 amino acids. CDR3 region: CAISGTGQGTEAFF. The CDR3 DNA reads as TGTGCCATCAGCGGGACAGGGCAAGGCACTGAAGCTTTCTTT.

This clonotype was detected ten times or more. V gene TRBV19 combines with J gene TRBJ1-6, with a possible D match to TRBD1 (6 bases). This CDR3 is built from 15 residues. Trimming left V 3 bases short and J 7 bases short, with 13 bases between. CDR1 LNHDA and CDR2 SQIVND come from the germline V gene (reference sequence). CDR3 DNA sequence: TGTGCCAGTAGTATCTTCGAACAGGGAAATTCACCCCTCCACTTT. The encoded protein is CASSIFEQGNSPLHF.

A few counts support this clonotype. The CDR3 DNA reads TGTGCCAGCAGGAGGGGACAGAGCTATGGCTACACCTTC. The encoded protein is CASRRGQSYGYTF. The chain has TRBV15 and TRBJ1-2; 7 bases are a match to TRBD1. Germline CDR1 reads LNHNV; CDR2 reads YYDKDF (reference sequence). The trim removed 10 bases at V and 4 bases at J, leaving 9 bases unmatched. This CDR3 has 13 amino acids.

This clonotype is medium-sized in the sample. V usage is TRBV27 and J usage is TRBJ2-3; possibly TRBD1 or TRBD2 for D (5 bases each). V dropped 1 base and J dropped 1 base, with 12 bases sitting between them. There are 16 residues in the CDR3. Looked up from germline, CDR1 is MNHEY and CDR2 is SMNVEV (reference sequence). CDR3: CASSLLPRGGTDTQYF. CDR3 DNA: TGTGCCAGCAGTTTATTACCCCGGGGCGGCACAGATACGCAGTATTTT.

This clonotype has ten or more counts. V usage is TRBV12-3 or TRBV12-4 and J usage is TRBJ1-5; D gene unclear. CDR3 length equals 14 residues. V dropped 5 bases and J dropped 0 bases, with 8 bases sitting between them. CDR3 region: CASSRGSSNQPQHF. The CDR3 bases are TGTGCCAGCAGTCGGGGTTCTAGCAATCAGCCCCAGCATTTT.

This clonotype was seen ten or more times. This rearrangement joins TRBV29-1 to TRBJ1-1; a weak D match, TRBD1 (5 bases). The CDR3 sequence is 11 residues long. The germline V and J ends were trimmed by 4 bases and 7 bases, with 10 bases remaining between them. Germline assignment: CDR1 SQVTM and CDR2 ANQGSEA. The CDR3: CSVAGGSEAFF. The CDR3 DNA sequence: TGCAGCGTTGCCGGGGGGAGTGAAGCTTTCTTT.

At least ten counts were recorded for this clonotype. The chain combines TRBV6-5 with TRBJ2-5; no definite D call. Per the germline V gene, CDR1 is MNHEY and CDR2 is SVGAGI. V was shortened by 5 bases and J by 5 bases, with 9 bases between the two germline ends. There are 12 residues in the CDR3. The CDR3 DNA reads as TGTGCCAGCAGTCCCGGAAGGGAGACCCAGTACTTC. As protein: CASSPGRETQYF.

This clonotype has only a few counts. The rearrangement joins TRBV5-1 to TRBJ1-2; 8 nucleotides match TRBD1. CDR3 size: 15 residues. The germline gives CDR1 SGHRS, CDR2 YFSETQ. J lost 3 bases, V lost 1 base, and 5 bases had no gene match. The CDR3 sequence: CASSLIGGQDYGYTF. The CDR3 DNA reads TGCGCCAGCAGCTTGATAGGGGGACAGGACTATGGCTACACCTTC. Variable domain in full (rest from reference TRBV5-1 and TRBJ1-2): KAGVTQTPRYLIKTRGQQVTLSCSPISGHRSVSWYQQTPGQGLQFLFEYFSETQRNKGNFPGRFSGRQFSNSRSEMNVSTLELGDSALYLCASSLIGGQDYGYTFGSGTRLTVV.

There are many counts of this clonotype. The genes are TRBV29-1 and TRBJ2-5; D not certain. Germline loops: CDR1 SQVTM, CDR2 ANQGSEA. The CDR3 has 13 residues. Trimming shortened V by 2 bases and J by 4 bases, and 11 bases separated the two germline ends. The CDR3 region is CSVELGRLETQYF. The CDR3 region has the DNA TGCAGCGTTGAACTTGGGCGGTTAGAGACCCAGTACTTC.

This clonotype was counted at least ten times. This chain uses TRBV3-1 with TRBJ2-7; no definite D call. Trimming pared 1 base from V and 3 bases from J, leaving 4 bases between. The CDR3 is 12 amino acids. In germline, CDR1 is LGHDT, CDR2 YNNKEL (reference sequence). The CDR3 loop reads CASSQGGYEQYF. The CDR3, as DNA: TGTGCCAGCAGCCAAGGGGGCTACGAGCAGTACTTC.

This clonotype was observed at least ten times. The V call is TRBV7-9, the J call TRBJ1-1; D perhaps matches TRBD1 (6 bases). This CDR3 spans 13 amino acids. Trimming stripped 5 bases from V and 1 base from J, with 8 bases between. Germline V gene data show CDR1 as SEHNR and CDR2 as FQNEAQ (reference sequence). The CDR3 DNA reads as TGTGCCAGCAGCATACAGGGGAACACTGAAGCTTTCTTT. This gives the protein CASSIQGNTEAFF.